This T cell receptor beta chain was profiled in a study of Graves' ophthalmopathy and Graves' hyperthyroidism. Findings of the study overall: The model predicted ophthalmopathy progression with 70.59% sensitivity and less than 85% specificity. A model built from 13 signatures distinguished ophthalmopathy from stable hyperthyroidism with 85% to 90% sensitivity and 81.08% specificity.

Transcripts of RNA were the source for amplifying TCR beta CDR3 regions. RT-PCR was first run with HTBI primers, then multiplex PCR in a second round. TCRdb re-derived calls from the multiplex PCR reads in MiXCR, one entry per CDR3 protein. The sample lists 1 million to 1.3 million distinct CDR3 sequences; 35% to 45% were seen once. Germline lookup yields CDR1 KGHDR and CDR2 SFDVKD. The CDR3 is 13 residues long. V gave up 2 bases and J gave up 3 bases, with 6 bases separating them. This clonotype has ten or more counts. Antigen specificity is unknown. The TCR originated in an adult man with Graves' hyperthyroidism. The sample taken for sequencing was peripheral blood or thyroid tissue (not recorded which). The chain combines TRBV24-1 with TRBJ2-5; D not resolved. The CDR3 nucleotides read TGTGCCACCAGTGATTCTCCCAAAGAGACCCAGTACTTC. Amino acids: CATSDSPKETQYF.